Given below is one TCR beta chain in context. This CDR3 has 14 residues. Germline CDR1 MRHNA, CDR2 SNTAGT. Germline trimming cut 8 bases from V and 4 bases from J; bases unmatched to any gene: 7. The entry originates in a study of T cell changes during pregnancy in multiple sclerosis. Measured with immunoSEQ multiplex PCR; TCRdb has only the in-frame clones, and not every one. The sample holds 90,000 or so clones, about 89% seen once. This sequence joins TRBV6-4 and TRBJ2-3; 9 nucleotides align to TRBD2. The source of this sequence is a female donor in good health, serving as a control in a pregnancy study. Some clones in this sample may be carry-over from other donors' samples. This specimen was PBMCs, taken in the first trimester of pregnancy. The CDR3 bases are TGTGCCAGCGAAAGCGGGAGGTGGGCAGATACGCAGTATTTT. Amino acid sequence: CASESGRWADTQYF.